These 30 T cell receptor beta chains were all obtained from the same sample, sequenced in a study of post-analysis software for immune sequencing data. Tagging with unique molecular identifiers was a feature of the TCR beta cDNA libraries. TCRdb recomputed calls from the PCR reads with MiXCR, one row per CDR3 protein. The table includes hundreds of thousands of distinct CDR3 sequences, roughly 50% detected once. Study-wide results and limits: Four to six TRBV segments, including TRBV5-6, TRBV5-1 and TRBV20-1, were more frequent in patients than controls.

The antigens for these receptors are not known. Sequencing input: blood. The source is a girl aged 5-17 years with multiple sclerosis.

As regards this clonotype: The junction and the germline gene differ at one end; a read error may be behind it. This sequence joins TRBV7-3 and TRBJ2-3; D unresolved. The CDR3 is made up of 13 amino acids. The germline CDR1 and CDR2 sequences are SGHTA and FQGTGA. CDR3 in DNA: TGTGCCGGCAGCTTAGGGTCCACAGATACGCAGTATTTT. It translates to CAGSLGSTDTQYF. Supplemented by reference TRBV7-3 and TRBJ2-3, the full variable domain reads GAGVSQTPSNKVTEKGKYVELRCDPISGHTALYWYRQSLGQGPEFLIYFQGTGAADDSGLPNDRFFAVRPEGSVSTLKIQRTERGDSAVYLCAGSLGSTDTQYFGPGTRLTVL.

A few counts support this clonotype. The chain has TRBV29-1 and TRBJ2-1; 7 nucleotides match TRBD2. V lost 7 bases and J lost 0; bases outside the gene matches: 9. CDR1 and CDR2 from the germline V gene are SQVTM and ANQGSEA. CDR3 length equals 15 residues. The CDR3 DNA is TGCAGCGCCCCCTCCGGACTAGGCTCCTACAATGAGCAGTTCTTC. It encodes CSAPSGLGSYNEQFF.

This clonotype was seen once. The rearrangement joins TRBV7-2 to TRBJ2-3; 12 bases line up with TRBD2. The CDR3 runs to 17 residues. The trim removed 5 bases at V and 1 base at J, leaving 7 bases unmatched. Germline assignment: CDR1 SGHTA and CDR2 FQGNSA. The CDR3 DNA reads TGTGCCAGCAGCGCCAGACTAGCGGGAGTGGGCACAGATACGCAGTATTTT. This translates into CASSARLAGVGTDTQYF. The variable domain in full, completed from reference TRBV7-2 and TRBJ2-3, reads GAGVSQSPSNKVTEKGKDVELRCDPISGHTALYWYRQSLGQGLEFLIYFQGNSAPDKSGLPSDRFSAERTGGSVSTLTIQRTQQEDSAVYLCASSARLAGVGTDTQYFGPGTRLTVL.

The chain couples TRBV4-1 to TRBJ2-3; D unclear. The length of the CDR3 is 13 residues. CDR1 is MGHRA and CDR2 is YSYEKL in the germline V gene. Trimming took off 4 bases at V and 2 bases at J, with 7 bases between the two ends. CDR3 coding DNA: TGCGCCAGCAGCCTCCACTACACAGATACGCAGTATTTT. Translating gives CASSLHYTDTQYF.

The chain employs TRBV20-1 and TRBJ2-3; D may be TRBD1 (5 bases). Trimming took 7 bases from V and 5 from J, leaving 10 bases between them. In germline, CDR1 is DFQATT, CDR2 SNEGSKA (reference sequence). The CDR3 runs to 11 residues. Written as DNA, the CDR3 is TGCAGTGTGCAGGGTATAGATACGCAGTATTTT. It specifies CSVQGIDTQYF.

In this sample, this clonotype turned up a few times. This chain links TRBV2 with TRBJ2-1; no firm D call. There are 12 residues in the CDR3. Germline assignment: CDR1 SNHLY and CDR2 FYNNEI. Trimming took 7 bases from V and 6 from J, leaving 10 bases between them. CDR3 nucleotides: TGTGCCAGCACTCTGACCCTCAATGAGCAGTTCTTC. Translating it yields CASTLTLNEQFF.

This clonotype appeared a single time. The gene calls are TRBV12-3 or TRBV12-4 and TRBJ2-4; possible D gene TRBD1, 6 bases. The DNA end is more similar to TRBJ2-7, so the J call may be wrong. This CDR3 has 13 residues. This CDR3 reads CASSTRTASEQYF. The CDR3 bases are TGTGCCAGCAGTACCCGGACAGCTAGCGAGCAGTACTTC.

This chain connects TRBV15 to TRBJ1-2; tentatively, D is TRBD1 (5 bases). CDR3 length: 17 amino acids. Germline V gene lookup returns CDR1 LNHNV and CDR2 YYDKDF (reference sequence). V gave up 0 bases and J gave up 4 bases, with 18 bases separating them. CDR3 bases: TGTGCCACCAGCAGAGATACGGACAACCGGCGGGCCTATGGCTACACCTTC. It yields the protein CATSRDTDNRRAYGYTF.

This chain joins TRBV27 and TRBJ2-1; D ambiguous. This CDR3 is 12 amino acids long. CDR1 is MNHEY, CDR2 SMNVEV, per germline (reference sequence). Between the trimmed V and J ends, which lost 3 bases and 5 bases, there was a span of 5 bases. This chain's CDR3 is CASSFKDNEQFF. The CDR3, as DNA: TGTGCCAGCAGTTTTAAAGACAATGAGCAGTTCTTC.

The V and J genes are TRBV28 and TRBJ2-3; 7 bases agree with TRBD1. Germline CDR1 is MDHEN and CDR2 is SYDVKM. The V and J ends lost 7 bases and 4 bases, in that order; junction bases with no gene match: 5. The CDR3 loop spans 13 amino acids. CDR3 sequence (DNA): TGTGCCAGCATACCGACAGGGCCAGATACGCAGTATTTT. Encoded protein: CASIPTGPDTQYF.

V is TRBV25-1 and J is TRBJ2-3; 9 nucleotides match TRBD1. Germline V gene lookup returns CDR1 MGHDK and CDR2 SYGVNS. After removal of 3 bases from V and 14 bases from J, the junction contained 3 bases not matched to a gene. CDR3 length: 11 residues. In DNA form, the CDR3 reads TGTGCCAGCAGTGATGAGGGACAGGGGTATTTT. It encodes CASSDEGQGYF.

This rearrangement joins TRBV7-9 to TRBJ2-1; TRBD1 might be the D (5 bases). The CDR3 consists of 13 residues. V lost 5 bases to trimming and J lost 7 bases, with 12 bases between them. Germline loops: CDR1 SEHNR, CDR2 FQNEAQ (reference sequence). The CDR3 nucleotides read TGTGCCAGCAGCCCCGACAGCCGGAATGAGCAGTTCTTC. Its protein product is CASSPDSRNEQFF.

This chain connects TRBV27 to TRBJ2-1, with D perhaps TRBD1 or TRBD2 (6 bases each). Between the trimmed V and J ends, which lost 2 bases and 7 bases, there was a span of 9 bases. This CDR3 spans 13 amino acids. Germline CDR1 is MNHEY and CDR2 is SMNVEV (reference sequence). The CDR3 spells CASSLRGLNEQFF. The DNA of the CDR3 is TGTGCCAGCAGTTTACGGGGGCTGAATGAGCAGTTCTTC.

CDR3 protein: CSVGLEAGNEQFF. DNA for the CDR3: TGCAGCGTAGGACTAGAGGCCGGCAATGAGCAGTTCTTC. The chain is built from TRBV29-1 and TRBJ2-1; 7 bases map to TRBD2. This CDR3 spans 13 amino acids. CDR1 and CDR2 (germline): SQVTM, ANQGSEA. J gave up 6 bases and V 6 bases, and 8 bases lay outside the gene matches.

The chain is built from TRBV9 and TRBJ1-5, with 7 positions matching TRBD1. Germline V gene sequence: CDR1 SGDLS, CDR2 YYNGEE. The J segment lost 5 bases and the V segment lost 5 bases, leaving 4 bases of the junction unmatched. There are 13 residues in the CDR3. CDR3 nucleotides: TGTGCCAGCAGTCGGGACAGCGATCAGCCCCAGCATTTT. Its protein is CASSRDSDQPQHF. Complete variable domain (other parts from reference TRBV9 and TRBJ1-5): DSGVTQTPKHLITATGQRVTLRCSPRSGDLSVYWYQQSLDQGLQFLIQYYNGEERAKGNILERFSAQQFPDLHSELNLSSLELGDSALYFCASSRDSDQPQHFGDGTRLSIL.

V gene TRBV12-3 or TRBV12-4 combines with J gene TRBJ2-3, with no clear D. There are 11 residues in the CDR3. Trimming removed 5 bases at V and 6 bases at J, with 6 bases between. The CDR3 nucleotides read TGTGCCAGCAGTACCCTTGATACGCAGTATTTT. Amino acids: CASSTLDTQYF.

This clonotype was observed a single time. The chain carries TRBV12-3 or TRBV12-4 and TRBJ2-7, with 8 bases identical to TRBD1. The V gene end was trimmed by 8 bases and the J gene end by 4 bases; junction bases not matched to a gene: 7. This CDR3 comprises 13 residues. The CDR3 region has the DNA TGTGCCAGCGGAGGACAGGGTTTTTACGAGCAGTACTTC. It yields the protein CASGGQGFYEQYF.

This clonotype was seen a single time. V usage is TRBV4-1 and J usage is TRBJ2-2; D ambiguous. Per germline, CDR1 MGHRA and CDR2 YSYEKL. The ends were cut back, 3 bases at V and 7 bases at J, with 15 bases in the middle. CDR3 length: 15 amino acids. CDR3 amino acids: CASSQKRTLDGELFF. The CDR3 DNA sequence: TGCGCCAGCAGCCAGAAGAGGACCCTTGACGGGGAGCTGTTTTTT.

This chain connects TRBV11-2 to TRBJ2-1, with 7 bases identical to TRBD1. J lost 5 bases, V lost 5 bases, and 9 bases had no gene match. Germline CDR1 and CDR2: SGHAT and FQNNGV. The CDR3 totals 15 residues. The CDR3 coding sequence is TGTGCCAGCAGCCCTCTCAAGACAGGGCACAATGAGCAGTTCTTC. Translating it yields CASSPLKTGHNEQFF.

V and J are TRBV20-1 and TRBJ2-1, with D maybe TRBD2 (6 bases). Germline-derived CDR1 and CDR2 are DFQATT and SNEGSKA (reference sequence). The V and J ends lost 0 bases and 8 bases respectively, with 14 bases between them. CDR3 length equals 14 residues. This chain's CDR3 is CSARDSGVVHEQFF. The CDR3 coding sequence is TGCAGTGCTAGAGACTCGGGGGTAGTTCATGAGCAGTTCTTC.

This chain uses TRBV7-9 with TRBJ2-7; D not certain. This CDR3 has 15 residues. The V gene lost 1 base and the J gene lost 2 bases, with 12 bases spanning the gap. Germline V gene sequence: CDR1 SEHNR, CDR2 FQNEAQ (reference sequence). CDR3 in amino acids: CASSLDGRKTYEQYF. CDR3 in DNA: TGTGCCAGCAGCTTAGATGGGCGGAAAACCTACGAGCAGTACTTC.

This chain connects TRBV6-1 to TRBJ1-2; 9 positions match TRBD1. This CDR3 is built from 15 residues. Germline V lookup: CDR1 MNHNS, CDR2 SASEGT. V dropped 1 base and J dropped 5; count of bases not matched to a gene: 5. CDR3 residues: CASSEDGTGRYGYTF. The CDR3 DNA sequence: TGTGCCAGCAGTGAAGATGGGACAGGGCGGTATGGCTACACCTTC.

The V call is TRBV5-5, the J call TRBJ2-7, with unresolved D. Germline values: CDR1 SGHKS, CDR2 YYEKEE (reference sequence). V lost 6 bases and J lost 4, with 8 bases in between. The CDR3 contains 11 residues. The CDR3 loop is CASTVGYEQYF. CDR3 nucleotides: TGTGCCAGCACCGTTGGTTACGAGCAGTACTTC.

About this clonotype: This clone may be a read error of a much larger clone one base away. The chain's CDR3 is CRARYRDYEQYF. In DNA form, the CDR3 reads TGCAGGGCTAGGTACAGGGACTACGAGCAGTACTTC. This chain connects TRBV20-1 to TRBJ2-7; D is possibly TRBD1 (6 bases). Germline-derived CDR1 and CDR2 are DFQATT and SNEGSKA (reference sequence). The length of the CDR3 is 12 residues.

The chain couples TRBV3-1 to TRBJ2-7; perhaps TRBD1 as D (6 bases). V was trimmed by 0 bases and J by 0 bases, leaving 12 bases between them. The CDR3 contains 16 residues. The germline CDR1 and CDR2 sequences are LGHDT and YNNKEL (reference sequence). DNA for the CDR3: TGTGCCAGCAGCCAAGATAGGGGGATAAGCTCCTACGAGCAGTACTTC. It codes for CASSQDRGISSYEQYF.

J is TRBJ2-7 and V is TRBV12-3 or TRBV12-4, with D possibly matching TRBD2 (6 bases). Between the trimmed V and J ends, which lost 3 bases and 6 bases, there was a span of 15 bases. This CDR3 spans 14 amino acids. DNA of the CDR3: TGTGCCAGCAGTTTTTTGGGGGGAGAGGGCGAGCAGTACTTC. Residues: CASSFLGGEGEQYF.

DNA of the CDR3: TGTGCCAGCAGCACCCGGGGGGCCATGAACACTGAAGCTTTCTTT. Protein product: CASSTRGAMNTEAFF. The rearrangement joins TRBV6-5 to TRBJ1-1; D is possibly TRBD1 (6 bases). With 6 bases removed from V and 0 bases from J, the gap between germline ends came to 14 bases. Germline assignment: CDR1 MNHEY and CDR2 SVGAGI. This CDR3 is 15 amino acids long.

This chain links TRBV27 with TRBJ2-4; D is uncertain. The ends were cut back, 2 bases at V and 15 bases at J, with 17 bases in the middle. Germline V lookup: CDR1 MNHEY, CDR2 SMNVEV (reference sequence). This CDR3 comprises 13 residues. The CDR3 spells CASSLHFGLQRYF. CDR3 sequence (DNA): TGTGCCAGCAGTTTACACTTCGGCCTCCAACGGTACTTC.

In this sample, this clonotype turned up a few times. This chain uses TRBV29-1 with TRBJ2-3; TRBD1 is a possible D gene (5 bases). The germline V gene encodes CDR1 SQVTM and CDR2 ANQGSEA. The CDR3 sequence is 12 residues long. The V and J ends lost 3 bases and 7 bases respectively, with 11 bases between them. In DNA form, the CDR3 reads TGCAGCGTTGATCAGGGTGCCAATACGCAGTATTTT. As protein: CSVDQGANTQYF.

In this sample, this clonotype turned up a few times. The gene calls are TRBV7-9 and TRBJ2-6, with D hard to call. The CDR3 length is 15 residues. V was trimmed by 5 bases and J by 2 bases, leaving 10 bases between them. Per germline, CDR1 SEHNR and CDR2 FQNEAQ (reference sequence). The CDR3: CASSLLRAGANVLTF. As DNA, the CDR3 is TGTGCCAGCAGCCTCCTCCGGGCTGGGGCCAACGTCCTGACTTTC.